Listed below are T cell receptor beta chains from one sample, sequenced in a study of shared clonotypes between healthy human individuals. This table comes from immunoSEQ multiplex PCR, and its TCRdb copy is limited to in-frame clones, with some not included. In the table there are a few million clones, 80% to 95% of which are singletons. The sequenced material came from naive CD4+ T cells from PBMCs. The receptors come from a man between 18 and 35 years old in good health. Some clones in this sample may be carry-over from other donors' samples. The CDR3 runs from the conserved cysteine through the conserved F or W. The D gene is left open where the match is weak. Size is stated for part of the rows, as once, few or many counts, or as a class when the clone is expanded.

J gene | V gene | D gene | clone size | CDR3 DNA | CDR3 protein
TRBJ2-1 | TRBV7-3 | TRBD2 | NA | TGTGCCAGCAGCTTAATAGGCGGGAGCGCCTACAATGAGCAGTTCTTC | CASSLIGGSAYNEQFF
TRBJ1-1 | TRBV11-2 | NA | NA | TGTGCCAGCAGCTTCGACGCTATGAACACTGAAGCTTTCTTT | CASSFDAMNTEAFF
TRBJ1-1 | TRBV7-3 | NA | NA | TGTGCCAGCAGCTTAGACGGAGACCTGAACACTGAAGCTTTCTTT | CASSLDGDLNTEAFF
TRBJ1-1 | TRBV5-1 | NA | NA | TGCGCCAGCAGCCCGGGGGGTGGCCCTGAAGCTTTCTTT | CASSPGGGPEAFF
TRBJ2-3 | TRBV27 | TRBD1 | NA | TGTGCCAGCAGTTTAGGGCAGGGGGAAACAGATACGCAGTATTTT | CASSLGQGETDTQYF
TRBJ1-5 | TRBV6-1 | NA | once | TGTGCCAGCAGTGAACAGGGATCCAATCAGCCCCAGCATTTT | CASSEQGSNQPQHF
TRBJ2-7 | TRBV11-2 | TRBD2 | NA | TGTGCCAGCAGCCCTCGGGGGACTACACCCTACGAGCAGTACTTC | CASSPRGTTPYEQYF
TRBJ2-7 | TRBV28 | TRBD2 | NA | TGTGCCAGCAGTTTATTGGCGGGAGGGCCGGACGAGCAGTACTTC | CASSLLAGGPDEQYF
TRBJ2-5 | TRBV28 | TRBD1 | NA | TGTGCCAGCAGCAGGGACAGGGAAGAGACCCAGTACTTC | CASSRDREETQYF
TRBJ2-2 | TRBV25-1 | TRBD2 | NA | TGTGCCAGCAGTGAATTTCTAGCGGGAGGTTTGGGTCTTGGGGAGCTGTTTTTT | CASSEFLAGGLGLGELFF
TRBJ2-5 | TRBV15 | NA | NA | TGTGCCACCAGCGGGTATATGGGAGGTCAAGAGACCCAGTACTTC | CATSGYMGGQETQYF
TRBJ2-7 | TRBV28 | NA | NA | TGTGCCAGCAGTTCCCCGGCCGCAGGAGCCACCTACGAGCAGTACTTC | CASSSPAAGATYEQYF
TRBJ1-2 | TRBV19 | NA | once | TGTGCCAGTAGTGTATGGGAGATCTACGGGTTCTATGGCTACACCTTC | CASSVWEIYGFYGYTF
TRBJ2-1 | TRBV7-9 | TRBD1 | NA | TGTGCCAGCAGCTGGGACAGGGGTCTTTACAATGAGCAGTTCTTC | CASSWDRGLYNEQFF
TRBJ1-3 | TRBV5-4 | TRBD1 | NA | TGTGCCAGCACTATTGACAGGGGTTTTTCTGGAAACACCATATATTTT | CASTIDRGFSGNTIYF
TRBJ2-5 | TRBV4-2 | NA | NA | TGTGCCAGCAGCCAAGATGCAGGGGCTAGCCAAGATACCCAGTACTTC | CASSQDAGASQDTQYF
TRBJ1-4 | TRBV2 | NA | NA | TGTGCCAGCAGTGATGGTGGGGCTAATGAAAAACTGTTTTTT | CASSDGGANEKLFF
TRBJ2-7 | TRBV7-8 | NA | NA | TGTGCCAGCAGCTTGGGTTCTATTGGGGACTACGAGCAGTACTTC | CASSLGSIGDYEQYF
TRBJ2-2 | TRBV7-2 | TRBD2 | once | TGTGCCAGCAGCTTAGATCCTAGCGGGACGAACACCGGGGAGCTGTTTTTT | CASSLDPSGTNTGELFF
TRBJ1-1 | TRBV11-2 | NA | NA | TGTGCCAGCTCCCGGGGGGGCTCGAACACTGAAGCTTTCTTT | CASSRGGSNTEAFF
TRBJ1-1 | TRBV6-1 | NA | NA | TGTGCCAGCACCATGGAAAAGGCCACTGAAGCTTTCTTT | CASTMEKATEAFF
TRBJ1-1 | TRBV7-3 | TRBD1 | NA | TGTGCCAGCAGCGACAGGGTCAACACTGAAGCTTTCTTT | CASSDRVNTEAFF
TRBJ2-1 | TRBV5-1 | TRBD2 | NA | TGCGCCAGCAGCTTATACGGGACTAATCGCAATGAGCAGTTCTTC | CASSLYGTNRNEQFF
TRBJ1-5 | TRBV19 | TRBD1 | NA | TGTGCCAGTAGTGGGGACAGCCTTTGGAGCAATCAGCCCCAGCATTTT | CASSGDSLWSNQPQHF
TRBJ2-7 | TRBV9 | NA | NA | TGTGCCAGCAGCGTAACAGCTTCCTACGAGCAGTACTTC | CASSVTASYEQYF
TRBJ1-5 | TRBV30 | NA | few | TGTGCCTGGAGCGGGACGGTCAATCAGCCCCAGCATTTT | CAWSGTVNQPQHF
TRBJ1-1 | TRBV6-6 | NA | NA | TGTGCCAGCAGTCCCCCCAGGGTCGACACTGAAGCTTTCTTT | CASSPPRVDTEAFF
TRBJ2-7 | TRBV6-5 | NA | once | TGTGCCAGCAGTCCCGGGACACTAGGCTCCTACGAGCAGTACTTC | CASSPGTLGSYEQYF
TRBJ2-7 | TRBV30 | TRBD1 | NA | TGTGCCTGGAGTGTACGCAGAGGGACAGGGGCCTACGAGCAGTACTTC | CAWSVRRGTGAYEQYF
TRBJ2-7 | TRBV9 | NA | NA | TGTGCCAGCAGCCCCGGGCAGGGCCTCTCCTACGAGCAGTACTTC | CASSPGQGLSYEQYF
TRBJ2-2 | TRBV6-5 | NA | NA | TGTGCCAGCAGTTATAAGGGGGTGGTCACCGGGGAGCTGTTTTTT | CASSYKGVVTGELFF
TRBJ2-3 | TRBV27 | NA | NA | TGTGCCAGCAGCGGGCGGAGGAGCACAGATACGCAGTATTTT | CASSGRRSTDTQYF
TRBJ2-1 | TRBV19 | TRBD2 | NA | TGTGCCAGTAGGGCTCCGGGACTAATCTACAATGAGCAGTTCTTC | CASRAPGLIYNEQFF
TRBJ2-7 | TRBV5-1 | NA | NA | TGCGCCAGCAGCCCGCTACCTACTCTGACAGGCACCTACGAGCAGTACTTC | CASSPLPTLTGTYEQYF
TRBJ2-2 | TRBV28 | TRBD2 | NA | TGTGCCAGCAACGCCGGGACTAGCGTGACCGGGGAGCTGTTTTTT | CASNAGTSVTGELFF
TRBJ2-7 | TRBV7-9 | TRBD1 | once | TGTGCCAGCAGCGCCCCAGGGGGCTACGAGCAGTACTTC | CASSAPGGYEQYF
TRBJ1-1 | TRBV19 | NA | NA | TGTGCCAGTAGTTTGGGCACTGAAGCTTTCTTT | CASSLGTEAFF
TRBJ1-5 | TRBV27 | NA | NA | TGTGCCAGCAGTGAGGGCAATCAGCCCCAGCATTTT | CASSEGNQPQHF
TRBJ2-5 | TRBV6-1 | TRBD2 | NA | TGTGCCAGCAGTGAGGGACTAGCGGGTCAAGAGACCCAGTACTTC | CASSEGLAGQETQYF
TRBJ1-2 | TRBV5-1 | TRBD1 | few | TGCGCCAGCAGCCGCCCGGGACAGGAGATTAACTATGGCTACACCTTC | CASSRPGQEINYGYTF
TRBJ2-7 | TRBV11-2 | NA | NA | TGTGCCAGCAGCTTAAGGGGTTCCTACGAGCAGTACTTC | CASSLRGSYEQYF
TRBJ2-5 | TRBV29-1 | NA | NA | TGCAGCGTTGAGGAGTACCAAGAGACCCAGTACTTC | CSVEEYQETQYF
TRBJ1-4 | TRBV7-2 | NA | NA | TGTGCCAGCAGCGCAGAAGTCCTAGGGGCGACTAATGAAAAACTGTTTTTT | CASSAEVLGATNEKLFF
TRBJ2-3 | TRBV2 | TRBD1 | NA | TGTGCCAGCAGTAGACAGGGCGGCACAGATACGCAGTATTTT | CASSRQGGTDTQYF
TRBJ2-3 | TRBV5-1 | TRBD2 | NA | TGCGCCAGCAGCTACCGGACTAGCGGGACAGATACGCAGTATTTT | CASSYRTSGTDTQYF
TRBJ2-7 | TRBV4-2 | NA | NA | TGTGCCAGCAGCCAAGATCGGCGCTTCAGCGGGTTGATCTACGAGCAGTACTTC | CASSQDRRFSGLIYEQYF
TRBJ1-2 | TRBV5-5 | NA | NA | TGTGCCAGCAGCTTGGGTCCTAACAGGGCTATATATGGCTACACCTTC | CASSLGPNRAIYGYTF
TRBJ2-1 | TRBV18 | NA | NA | TGTGCCAGCTCATCCGGACTAGAGCAGTTCTTC | CASSSGLEQFF
TRBJ1-3 | TRBV28 | TRBD1 | NA | TGTGCCAGCAGTTCAGGGGGCCCCTCTGGAAACACCATATATTTT | CASSSGGPSGNTIYF